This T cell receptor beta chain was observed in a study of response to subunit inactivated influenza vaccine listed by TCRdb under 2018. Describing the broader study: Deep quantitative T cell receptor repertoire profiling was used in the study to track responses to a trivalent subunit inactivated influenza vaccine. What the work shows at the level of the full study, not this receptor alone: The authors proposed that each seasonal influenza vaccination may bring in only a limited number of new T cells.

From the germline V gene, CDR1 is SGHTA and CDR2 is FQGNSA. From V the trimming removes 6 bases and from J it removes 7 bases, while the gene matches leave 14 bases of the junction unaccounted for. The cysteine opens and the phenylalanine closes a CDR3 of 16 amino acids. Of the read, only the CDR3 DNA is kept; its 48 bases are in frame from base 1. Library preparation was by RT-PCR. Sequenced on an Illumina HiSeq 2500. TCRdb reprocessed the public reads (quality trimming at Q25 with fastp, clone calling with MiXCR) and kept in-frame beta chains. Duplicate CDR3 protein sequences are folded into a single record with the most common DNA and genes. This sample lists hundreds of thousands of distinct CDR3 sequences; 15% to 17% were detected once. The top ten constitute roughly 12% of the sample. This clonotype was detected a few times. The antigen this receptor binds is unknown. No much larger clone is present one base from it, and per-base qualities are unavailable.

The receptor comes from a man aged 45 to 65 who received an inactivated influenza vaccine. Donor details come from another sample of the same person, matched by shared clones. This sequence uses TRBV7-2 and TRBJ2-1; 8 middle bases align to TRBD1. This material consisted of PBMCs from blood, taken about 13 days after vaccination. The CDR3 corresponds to CASSPDRWTGMNEQFF. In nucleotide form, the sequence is TGTGCCAGCAGTCCCGACCGGTGGACAGGGATGAATGAGCAGTTCTTC.